This TCR beta chain was identified in a study of blood T cells in healthy people across ages. Overall study findings and caveats: The study found more naive CD4+ cells and higher diversity in long-lived than aged donors.

Donors were systemically healthy Caucasian individuals from Russia aged 6 to 90 years. Researchers isolated at least 7 million PBMCs per sample. On this clonotype: As yet, its antigen is unknown. A read error may account for a junction end that differs from germline.

It was with a sample-barcoded 5' primer and a J-beta primer mix that a second PCR of about 6 to 12 cycles was run. TCRdb processed the 5' RACE reads anew with MiXCR; each CDR3 protein has one entry. The sample shows 850,000 to 1,300,000 distinct CDR3 sequences, 35% to 50% of them seen only once. The CDR3 contains 15 residues. The chain carries TRBV12-3 or TRBV12-4 and TRBJ2-1, with D perhaps matching TRBD1 (6 bases). The TCR sequence derives from a woman aged 55-75 years in good health. What was sequenced was blood. CDR3 protein: CASRSRGSSYNKQFF. The CDR3 DNA is TGTGCCAGCAGGTCCAGGGGTAGCTCCTACAATAAGCAGTTCTTC.